This section outlines one T cell receptor (beta chain) sequence together with its context. What it binds is not known. Germline assignment: CDR1 MNHEY and CDR2 SVGAGI. Trimming took off 5 bases at V and 4 bases at J, with 14 bases between the two ends. The CDR3 runs to 15 residues. The data belong to a study of T cell responses to AZD1222 COVID-19 vaccine. Study-level results: Donors were largely white British and mainly female; clonal diversity was possibly underestimated.

TCRdb's table, derived via immunoSEQ multiplex PCR, lists solely in-frame clones and lacks some. The sample carries 95,000 to 150,000 clones, 85% to 90% recorded once. This TCR came from an adult in good health. The sequencing here drew on peripheral blood, taken on day 0 of AZD1222 vaccination. The chain uses TRBV6-5 and TRBJ1-4; D unresolved. Here the CDR3 DNA reads TGTGCCAGCAGTCCCGGGTTGGCCCGTAATGAAAAACTGTTTTTT. Its translation: CASSPGLARNEKLFF.